The following is a T cell receptor (beta chain) sequence with its context. As yet, its antigen is unknown. The data were taken from a study of cytomegalovirus exposure and HLA in healthy donors. About the study: An earlier analysis identified under 130 million unique TCR beta sequences in about 179 million T cells.

Notes on the study in general: Previously analyzed data showed that most TCR beta V segments were productive at a frequency of about 90% or about 30%. Association of a missense DCLRE1C variant with TCR beta V- and J-gene trimming was reported in a later analysis. Serostatus for CMV was the only available immune exposure information.

In the PCR, 60 Vbeta and 13 Jbeta primers were used. Method: immunoSEQ multiplex PCR; TCRdb's copy keeps in-frame clones and lacks some. The sample includes 150,000 to 200,000 clones, roughly 74% of them seen just once. Trimming took 0 bases from V and 8 from J; bases not matched to a gene: 10. CDR3 length: 17 amino acids. Sequencing was carried out using PBMCs. The chain has TRBV23-1 and TRBJ1-4, with 9 bases lining up with TRBD1. TRBV23-1 is an ORF; its function is uncertain. This receptor was obtained from a woman between 25 and 40 years old in good health and CMV-seronegative. CDR3 sequence: CASSQSMAVGTGEKLFF. The DNA for the CDR3 is TGCGCCAGCAGTCAATCAATGGCGGTGGGGACAGGGGAAAAACTGTTTTTT.